This passage covers 6 T cell receptor beta chains from one sample sequenced in a study of blood T cell repertoires in COVID-19 (dated by TCRdb to about 2020). Receptors were amplified or captured by the immunoSEQ multiplex PCR assay. This is the immuneACCESS table as TCRdb keeps it, with only in-frame sequences that have V and J called. A part of the clones is gone; compared with another copy, unresolved V genes explain less than half, and the rest is unexplained. Recorded for this sample are about 100,000 clones; 60% to 80% of them occurred a single time. The ten largest account for 9.8% of the sample. Sequenced input: peripheral blood. The receptor set was obtained from a man in his fifties or sixties with active or convalescent COVID-19.

The chain uses TRBV6-2 or TRBV6-3 and TRBJ1-2; D remains ambiguous. In germline, CDR1 is MNHEY, CDR2 SVGEGT. The CDR3 contains 15 residues. V lost 2 bases and J lost 0, with 10 bases in between. The CDR3 loop reads CASSYGHPSNYGYTF. CDR3 in DNA: TGTGCCAGCAGTTACGGCCATCCTTCTAACTATGGCTACACCTTC.

This clone was counted once. The chain is built from TRBV7-6 and TRBJ1-1, with D tentatively TRBD1 (5 bases). The germline gives CDR1 SGHVS, CDR2 FNYEAQ. The CDR3 runs to 16 residues. V was pared by 1 base and J by 0 bases, with 12 bases between. The CDR3 coding sequence is TGTGCCAGCAGCTTAGGGTCTCGGGGGGTGAACACTGAAGCTTTCTTT. This encodes CASSLGSRGVNTEAFF.

The chain couples TRBV5-1 to TRBJ2-7; 12 bases agree with TRBD2. With 0 bases clipped from V and 7 bases from J, the junction kept 2 bases outside the gene matches. CDR3 size: 14 residues. CDR1 and CDR2 (germline): SGHRS, YFSETQ. DNA of the CDR3: TGCGCCAGCAGCTTGGGACTAGCGGGAGAAGAGCAGTACTTC. Its translation is CASSLGLAGEEQYF.

This clone has just a few counts. The V gene is TRBV5-4, the J gene TRBJ1-1; no clear D gene. The CDR3 totals 15 residues. The V gene lost 1 base and the J gene lost 1 base, with 11 bases spanning the gap. Germline CDR1 reads SGHNT; CDR2 reads YYREEE (reference sequence). In nucleotides, the CDR3 is TGTGCCAGCAGCTTGATTCTAGAGACGAACACTGAAGCTTTCTTT. This gives the protein CASSLILETNTEAFF.

This chain connects TRBV30 to TRBJ2-2; 7 nucleotides align to TRBD1. This CDR3 is built from 15 residues. J lost 4 bases, V lost 0 bases, and 5 bases had no gene match. Germline CDR1 is GTSNPN and CDR2 is SVGIG (reference sequence). The CDR3 loop is CAWSVDRVGTGELFF. CDR3 DNA: TGTGCCTGGAGTGTAGACAGGGTGGGCACCGGGGAGCTGTTTTTT.

The chain has TRBV19 and TRBJ1-4, with 7 bases identical to TRBD1. The V and J ends lost 4 bases and 8 bases, in that order; junction bases with no gene match: 10. Germline lookup yields CDR1 LNHDA and CDR2 SQIVND (reference sequence). The CDR3 contains 15 residues. CDR3 amino acids: CASSNAGTEDEKLFF. CDR3 nucleotide sequence: TGTGCCAGTAGTAACGCCGGGACAGAAGACGAAAAACTGTTTTTT.